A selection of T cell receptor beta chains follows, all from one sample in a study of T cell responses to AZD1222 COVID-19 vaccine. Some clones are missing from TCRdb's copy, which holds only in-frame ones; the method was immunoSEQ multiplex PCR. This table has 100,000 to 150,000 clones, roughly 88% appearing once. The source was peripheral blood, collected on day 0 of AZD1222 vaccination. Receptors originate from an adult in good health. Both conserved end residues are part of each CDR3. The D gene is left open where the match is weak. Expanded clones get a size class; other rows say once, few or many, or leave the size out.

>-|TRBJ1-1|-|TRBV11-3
CASSLHQNTEAFF
TGTGCCAGCAGCCTCCACCAGAACACTGAAGCTTTCTTT
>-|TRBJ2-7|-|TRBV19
CASRGTGRTYEQYF
TGTGCCAGTAGGGGAACAGGGCGGACCTACGAGCAGTACTTC
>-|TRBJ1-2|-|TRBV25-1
CASSDEPPGQKHGYTF
TGTGCCAGCAGTGACGAGCCGCCTGGACAGAAGCATGGCTACACCTTC
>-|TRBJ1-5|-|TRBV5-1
CASSPTAEAGYQPQHF
TGCGCCAGCAGCCCCACCGCTGAGGCAGGGTACCAGCCCCAGCATTTT
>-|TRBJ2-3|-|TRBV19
CASSAGSTDTQYF
TGTGCCAGTAGTGCCGGGAGCACAGATACGCAGTATTTT
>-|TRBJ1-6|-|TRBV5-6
CASSFRRGESYNSPLHF
TGTGCCAGCAGTTTTAGGCGGGGGGAATCCTATAATTCACCCCTCCACTTT
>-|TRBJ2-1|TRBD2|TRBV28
CASTPGGLAGGPRNEQFF
TGTGCCAGCACCCCGGGAGGACTAGCGGGGGGGCCTCGGAATGAGCAGTTCTTC
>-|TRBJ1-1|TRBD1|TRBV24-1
CATSDLDRERTEAFF
TGTGCCACCAGTGATTTGGACAGGGAACGCACTGAAGCTTTCTTT
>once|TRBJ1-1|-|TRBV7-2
CASSLGGGREAFF
TGTGCCAGCAGCTTAGGGGGGGGGAGAGAAGCTTTCTTT
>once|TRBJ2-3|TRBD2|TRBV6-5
CASSYGTGTSGDTQYF
TGTGCCAGCAGTTACGGGACCGGGACTAGCGGAGATACGCAGTATTTT
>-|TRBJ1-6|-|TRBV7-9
CASSPPGNSPLHF
TGTGCCAGCAGCCCACCGGGTAATTCACCCCTCCACTTT
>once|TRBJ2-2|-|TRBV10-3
CAISGGGTGELFF
TGTGCCATCAGTGGGGGTGGGACCGGGGAGCTGTTTTTT
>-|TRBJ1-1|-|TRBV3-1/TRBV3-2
CASSQTGQNTEAFF
TGTGCCAGCAGCCAGACAGGTCAGAACACTGAAGCTTTCTTT
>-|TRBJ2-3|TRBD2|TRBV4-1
CASSQSGLTSGGARNTDTQYF
TGCGCCAGCAGCCAAAGTGGGTTGACTAGCGGGGGGGCTCGTAATACAGATACGCAGTATTTT
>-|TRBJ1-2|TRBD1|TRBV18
CASSPSAGTGGYGYTF
TGTGCCAGCTCACCTTCGGCCGGGACAGGGGGCTATGGCTACACCTTC
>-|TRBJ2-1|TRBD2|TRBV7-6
CASSSIAGANNEQFF
TGTGCCAGCAGCTCAATAGCGGGGGCGAACAATGAGCAGTTCTTC
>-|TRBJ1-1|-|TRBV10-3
CATRLGLDTEAFF
TGTGCCACACGACTGGGGCTGGACACTGAAGCTTTCTTT
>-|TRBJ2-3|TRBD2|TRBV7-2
CASSTRLAFTDTQYF
TGTGCCAGCAGCACCCGACTAGCCTTCACAGATACGCAGTATTTT
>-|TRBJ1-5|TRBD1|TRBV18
CASSPRGPNQPQHF
TGTGCCAGCTCACCGAGGGGGCCGAATCAGCCCCAGCATTTT
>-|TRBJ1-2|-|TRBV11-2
CASSLDRGDYGYTF
TGTGCCAGCAGCTTAGATCGAGGGGACTATGGCTACACCTTC
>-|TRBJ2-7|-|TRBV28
CASSLSQRGPRGEQYF
TGTGCCAGCAGTTTGTCGCAAAGAGGGCCCCGGGGCGAGCAGTACTTC
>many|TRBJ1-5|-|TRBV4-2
CASSQETTGFSNQPQHF
TGTGCCAGCAGCCAAGAAACCACAGGGTTTAGCAATCAGCCCCAGCATTTT
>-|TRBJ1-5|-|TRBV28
CASSYPLSNQPQHF
TGTGCCAGCAGTTATCCTCTTAGCAATCAGCCCCAGCATTTT
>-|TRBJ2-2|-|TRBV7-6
CASSPRNRANTGELFF
TGTGCCAGCAGCCCCCGCAACAGGGCTAACACCGGGGAGCTGTTTTTT
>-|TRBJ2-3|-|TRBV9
CASSVEALSTDTQYF
TGTGCCAGCAGCGTAGAAGCTCTTAGCACAGATACGCAGTATTTT
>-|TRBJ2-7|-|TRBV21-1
CASSIGGLGQGSTYEQYF
TGTGCCAGCAGCATAGGGGGACTCGGACAGGGATCTACCTACGAGCAGTACTTC
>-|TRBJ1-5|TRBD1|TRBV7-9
CASSDRGYQPQHF
TGTGCCAGCAGCGACAGGGGGTATCAGCCCCAGCATTTT
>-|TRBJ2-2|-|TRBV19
CASSMQGGFGELFF
TGTGCCAGTAGTATGCAAGGAGGGTTCGGGGAGCTGTTTTTT
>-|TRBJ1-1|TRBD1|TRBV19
CASRRQGDAFF
TGTGCCAGTCGCCGTCAGGGGGACGCTTTCTTT
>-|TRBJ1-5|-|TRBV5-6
CASSATGRSNQPQHF
TGTGCCAGCAGCGCCACAGGGAGAAGCAATCAGCCCCAGCATTTT
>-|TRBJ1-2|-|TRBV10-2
CASSPLGGAGYGYTF
TGCGCCAGCAGTCCTTTAGGGGGGGCCGGGTATGGCTACACCTTC
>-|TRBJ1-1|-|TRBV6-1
CASSAPSTGFYAEAFF
TGTGCCAGCAGTGCCCCTTCGACAGGTTTTTACGCTGAAGCTTTCTTT
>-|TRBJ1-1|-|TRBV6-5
CASSYADRNTEAFF
TGTGCCAGCAGTTACGCGGACAGGAACACTGAAGCTTTCTTT
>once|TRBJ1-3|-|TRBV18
CASSPIRTLSGNTIYF
TGTGCCAGCTCACCAATCCGGACCCTCTCTGGAAACACCATATATTTT
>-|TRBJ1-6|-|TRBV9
CASSVDTSSYNSPLHF
TGTGCCAGCAGCGTAGATACTAGCTCCTATAATTCACCCCTCCACTTT
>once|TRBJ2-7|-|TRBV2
CASTRTAVVDEQYF
TGTGCCAGCACCAGGACAGCCGTCGTCGACGAGCAGTACTTC
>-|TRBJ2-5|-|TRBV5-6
CASSFGGGASETQYF
TGTGCCAGCAGCTTTGGTGGGGGGGCCTCGGAGACCCAGTACTTC
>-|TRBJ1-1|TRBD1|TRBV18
CASSPGAGPPGGKGMVNTEAFF
TGTGCCAGCTCACCCGGTGCGGGACCTCCAGGGGGCAAGGGAATGGTGAACACTGAAGCTTTCTTT
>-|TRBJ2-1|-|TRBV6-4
CASSDSGFGEQFF
TGTGCCAGCAGTGACTCTGGGTTCGGTGAGCAGTTCTTC
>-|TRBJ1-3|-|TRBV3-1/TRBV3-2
CASSQDMNSGNTIYF
TGTGCCAGCAGCCAAGATATGAACTCTGGAAACACCATATATTTT
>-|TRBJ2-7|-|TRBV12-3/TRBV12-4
CASSAFIYEQYF
TGTGCCAGCAGTGCCTTTATCTACGAGCAGTACTTC
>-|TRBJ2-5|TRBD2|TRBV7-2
CASSSRGAGRETQYF
TGTGCCAGCAGCTCCCGGGGAGCGGGACGAGAGACCCAGTACTTC
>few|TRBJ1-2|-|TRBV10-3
CAIRGTGWGYTF
TGTGCCATCAGGGGAACAGGGTGGGGCTACACCTTC
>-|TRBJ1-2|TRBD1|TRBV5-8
CASSFLGTGQNYGYTF
TGTGCCAGCAGCTTCTTAGGGACAGGGCAGAACTATGGCTACACCTTC
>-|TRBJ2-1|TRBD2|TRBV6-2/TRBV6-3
CASSSGLAGGSTYNEQFF
TGTGCCAGCAGTTCCGGACTAGCGGGAGGATCGACCTACAATGAGCAGTTCTTC
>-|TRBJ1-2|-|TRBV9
CASSLDNNYGYTF
TGTGCCAGCAGCTTGGACAATAACTATGGCTACACCTTC
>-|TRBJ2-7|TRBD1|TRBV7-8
CASSLGDRGYEQYF
TGTGCCAGCAGCTTAGGGGACAGGGGCTACGAGCAGTACTTC
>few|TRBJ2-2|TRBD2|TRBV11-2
CASSLGTSGYTGELFF
TGTGCCAGCAGCTTAGGCACTAGCGGGTACACCGGGGAGCTGTTTTTT
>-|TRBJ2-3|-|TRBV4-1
CASSQEIDTQYF
TGCGCCAGCAGCCAGGAGATAGATACGCAGTATTTT
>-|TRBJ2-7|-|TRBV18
CASSPGRIEQYF
TGTGCCAGCTCACCGGGAAGGATCGAGCAGTACTTC
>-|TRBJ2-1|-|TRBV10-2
CASTILAHTYNEQFF
TGCGCCAGCACAATCCTAGCGCACACCTACAATGAGCAGTTCTTC
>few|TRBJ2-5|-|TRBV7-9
CASSATGWAQYF
TGTGCCAGCAGCGCGACTGGGTGGGCCCAGTACTTC
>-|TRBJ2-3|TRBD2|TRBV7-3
CASSRNSGGAVDTQYF
TGTGCCAGCAGCCGTAATAGCGGGGGGGCCGTAGATACGCAGTATTTT
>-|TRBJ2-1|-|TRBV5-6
CASSLRERSYNEQFF
TGTGCCAGCAGCTTGAGGGAAAGGTCCTACAATGAGCAGTTCTTC
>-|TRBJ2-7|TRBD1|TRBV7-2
CASSSQGKNYEQYF
TGTGCCAGCAGCTCACAGGGGAAAAACTACGAGCAGTACTTC
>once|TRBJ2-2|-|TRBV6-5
CASQRGPTGTGELFF
TGTGCCAGCCAAAGGGGCCCCACCGGCACCGGGGAGCTGTTTTTT
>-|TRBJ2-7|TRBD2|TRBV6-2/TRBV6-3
CASSSPTSGSFSYEQYF
TGTGCCAGCAGTTCCCCGACTAGCGGGAGTTTCTCCTACGAGCAGTACTTC